The clone carrying this T cell receptor beta chain has a handful of counts. Its antigen is unidentified. This specimen belongs to a study of T cells in Graves' hyperthyroidism and ophthalmopathy. Whole-study results and caveats: A median 6.5 months before onset, the model predicted ophthalmopathy.

Patients with uncontrolled infections, other autoimmune diseases, pregnancy or lactation were excluded. The TCR beta CDR3 regions underwent amplification using RNA transcripts as the source. The HTBI primer set was used in a first-round RT-PCR of the TCR CDR3. TCRdb processed the multiplex PCR reads anew with MiXCR; each CDR3 protein has one entry. The sample has around 690,000 distinct CDR3 sequences, around 16% seen once; the top ten hold about 16%. The CDR3 runs 16 residues. The V gene end was trimmed by 2 bases and the J gene end by 3 bases; junction bases not matched to a gene: 6. The clonotype originates from a man between 45 and 60 years old with Graves' hyperthyroidism. Material: blood. V and J are TRBV6-7 and TRBJ1-4, with 7 nucleotides matching TRBD1. TRBV6-7 is an ORF, and what it does is uncertain. For the CDR3, the DNA is TGTGCCAGCAGTTACCGACAGGGTGACCCTAATGAAAAACTGTTTTTT. This encodes CASSYRQGDPNEKLFF.